This is a list of T cell receptor beta chains from one sample in a study of control samples from healthy donors and cancer patients. Profiling relied on immunoSEQ multiplex PCR, and the TCRdb table lists in-frame clones only, not all of them. Among 100,000 to 150,000 clones listed, about 88% were seen once. The sequenced material came from blood. The receptors were sampled from a man in his fifties in good health. Each CDR3 is given with its conserved first and last residue. The order of the fields is D gene, clone size, V gene, J gene, CDR3 length, CDR3 protein, CDR3 DNA. A D gene is named only where the DNA matches it firmly. Some rows mark clone size as missing; the rest say once, few, many or name a class of expanded clone.

d_call: TRBD2
clone_size: .
v_call: TRBV5-8
j_call: TRBJ2-1
cdr3_length: 15
cdr3_aa: CASSSGLASYNEQFF
cdr3_nt: TGTGCCAGCAGCTCGGGACTAGCGTCCTACAATGAGCAGTTCTTC

d_call: TRBD2
clone_size: .
v_call: TRBV6-1
j_call: TRBJ2-5
cdr3_length: 17
cdr3_aa: CASSEFLTSGGKETQYF
cdr3_nt: TGTGCCAGCAGTGAATTCTTGACTAGCGGGGGAAAGGAGACCCAGTACTTC

d_call: TRBD1
clone_size: once
v_call: TRBV30
j_call: TRBJ2-7
cdr3_length: 15
cdr3_aa: CAWSRLGQGSDEQYF
cdr3_nt: TGTGCCTGGAGTCGTTTAGGACAGGGGAGCGACGAGCAGTACTTC

d_call: .
clone_size: .
v_call: TRBV7-8
j_call: TRBJ2-5
cdr3_length: 13
cdr3_aa: CASSWRIAKTQYF
cdr3_nt: TGTGCCAGCAGCTGGCGGATAGCGAAGACCCAGTACTTC

d_call: .
clone_size: once
v_call: TRBV15
j_call: TRBJ2-5
cdr3_length: 15
cdr3_aa: CATSRDRAMGETQYF
cdr3_nt: TGTGCCACCAGCAGAGATCGGGCGATGGGAGAGACCCAGTACTTC

d_call: TRBD1
clone_size: .
v_call: TRBV14
j_call: TRBJ2-6
cdr3_length: 18
cdr3_aa: CASSQMGQGLSGANVLTF
cdr3_nt: TGTGCCAGCAGCCAAATGGGACAGGGCCTCTCTGGGGCCAACGTCCTGACTTTC

d_call: TRBD2
clone_size: .
v_call: TRBV5-1
j_call: TRBJ2-2
cdr3_length: 16
cdr3_aa: CASSLPLAGGAGELFF
cdr3_nt: TGCGCCAGCAGCTTGCCTTTAGCGGGGGGCGCCGGGGAGCTGTTTTTT

d_call: .
clone_size: .
v_call: TRBV4-1
j_call: TRBJ2-7
cdr3_length: 14
cdr3_aa: CASSRVQGEYEQYF
cdr3_nt: TGCGCCAGCAGCCGAGTACAGGGAGAGTACGAGCAGTACTTC

d_call: .
clone_size: .
v_call: TRBV7-9
j_call: TRBJ1-5
cdr3_length: 13
cdr3_aa: CASSPTSGQPQHF
cdr3_nt: TGTGCCAGCAGCCCGACCAGCGGGCAGCCCCAGCATTTT

d_call: TRBD1
clone_size: .
v_call: TRBV4-1
j_call: TRBJ1-5
cdr3_length: 16
cdr3_aa: CASSQKNEGGDQPQHF
cdr3_nt: TGCGCCAGCAGCCAAAAAAACGAAGGGGGCGATCAGCCCCAGCATTTT

d_call: .
clone_size: .
v_call: TRBV10-1
j_call: TRBJ1-1
cdr3_length: 14
cdr3_aa: CASSETRTKTEAFF
cdr3_nt: TGCGCCAGCAGTGAGACCCGGACAAAAACTGAAGCTTTCTTT

d_call: .
clone_size: .
v_call: TRBV7-9
j_call: TRBJ1-3
cdr3_length: 16
cdr3_aa: CASSPVVSLLGNTIYF
cdr3_nt: TGTGCCAGCAGCCCAGTAGTTTCCCTCCTTGGAAACACCATATATTTT

d_call: TRBD1
clone_size: .
v_call: TRBV19
j_call: TRBJ2-5
cdr3_length: 16
cdr3_aa: CASSMTGIVAQETQYF
cdr3_nt: TGTGCCAGTAGTATGACAGGGATCGTGGCCCAAGAGACCCAGTACTTC

d_call: TRBD2
clone_size: once
v_call: TRBV6-5
j_call: TRBJ2-3
cdr3_length: 15
cdr3_aa: CASGFGRGPTDTQYF
cdr3_nt: TGTGCCAGTGGGTTCGGGAGGGGACCCACAGATACGCAGTATTTT

d_call: TRBD2
clone_size: once
v_call: TRBV7-3
j_call: TRBJ2-1
cdr3_length: 15
cdr3_aa: CASSPGGRKVDEQFF
cdr3_nt: TGTGCCAGCAGCCCGGGGGGGCGCAAGGTCGATGAGCAGTTCTTC

d_call: TRBD2
clone_size: .
v_call: TRBV30
j_call: TRBJ2-1
cdr3_length: 19
cdr3_aa: CAWSVPQRGGLLGYNEQFF
cdr3_nt: TGTGCCTGGAGTGTACCTCAGCGGGGGGGCCTCCTGGGCTACAATGAGCAGTTCTTC

d_call: .
clone_size: .
v_call: TRBV6-1
j_call: TRBJ2-5
cdr3_length: 13
cdr3_aa: CASSEWGQETQYF
cdr3_nt: TGTGCCAGCAGTGAATGGGGTCAAGAGACCCAGTACTTC

d_call: TRBD1
clone_size: .
v_call: TRBV5-1
j_call: TRBJ2-1
cdr3_length: 13
cdr3_aa: CASSEGQGGEQFF
cdr3_nt: TGCGCCAGCAGCGAGGGACAGGGAGGTGAGCAGTTCTTC

d_call: .
clone_size: .
v_call: TRBV4-1
j_call: TRBJ2-7
cdr3_length: 14
cdr3_aa: CASSQVGVAGEQYF
cdr3_nt: TGCGCCAGCAGCCAAGTGGGGGTGGCAGGCGAGCAGTACTTC

d_call: .
clone_size: .
v_call: TRBV4-1
j_call: TRBJ1-2
cdr3_length: 18
cdr3_aa: CASSRYGTQHYINYGYTF
cdr3_nt: TGCGCCAGCAGCCGTTACGGGACCCAGCATTATATTAACTATGGCTACACCTTC

d_call: TRBD1
clone_size: .
v_call: TRBV29-1
j_call: TRBJ2-7
cdr3_length: 12
cdr3_aa: CSAGTGTYEQYF
cdr3_nt: TGCAGCGCTGGGACAGGGACCTACGAGCAGTACTTC

d_call: .
clone_size: .
v_call: TRBV6-6
j_call: TRBJ2-7
cdr3_length: 15
cdr3_aa: CASSYLQGLRVEQYF
cdr3_nt: TGTGCCAGCAGTTACTTACAGGGACTACGAGTGGAGCAGTACTTC

d_call: .
clone_size: .
v_call: TRBV9
j_call: TRBJ2-2
cdr3_length: 12
cdr3_aa: CASSLNTGELFF
cdr3_nt: TGTGCCAGCAGCCTGAACACCGGGGAGCTGTTTTTT

d_call: .
clone_size: .
v_call: TRBV7-9
j_call: TRBJ1-1
cdr3_length: 15
cdr3_aa: CASSLERLPGTEAFF
cdr3_nt: TGTGCCAGCAGCTTAGAGCGGCTCCCTGGGACTGAAGCTTTCTTT

d_call: .
clone_size: .
v_call: TRBV4-1
j_call: TRBJ1-2
cdr3_length: 16
cdr3_aa: CASSQDGSGALYGYTF
cdr3_nt: TGCGCCAGCAGCCAAGATGGTTCAGGAGCCCTCTATGGCTACACCTTC

d_call: TRBD1
clone_size: .
v_call: TRBV4-1
j_call: TRBJ1-2
cdr3_length: 17
cdr3_aa: CASSPTGTGELNYGYTF
cdr3_nt: TGCGCCAGCAGCCCAACAGGGACAGGGGAGCTAAACTATGGCTACACCTTC

d_call: TRBD2
clone_size: .
v_call: TRBV14
j_call: TRBJ2-1
cdr3_length: 15
cdr3_aa: CASTLTSGGPNEQFF
cdr3_nt: TGTGCCAGCACCTTAACTAGCGGGGGACCTAATGAGCAGTTCTTC

d_call: TRBD1
clone_size: .
v_call: TRBV6-1
j_call: TRBJ1-1
cdr3_length: 15
cdr3_aa: CASSDPTGGATEAFF
cdr3_nt: TGTGCCAGCAGTGACCCGACAGGGGGAGCAACTGAAGCTTTCTTT

d_call: .
clone_size: .
v_call: TRBV3-1/TRBV3-2
j_call: TRBJ1-5
cdr3_length: 14
cdr3_aa: CASSQDLINQPQHF
cdr3_nt: TGTGCCAGCAGCCAGGACCTAATTAATCAGCCCCAGCATTTT

d_call: TRBD2
clone_size: .
v_call: TRBV4-1
j_call: TRBJ2-3
cdr3_length: 17
cdr3_aa: CASSQESSGGTSDTQYF
cdr3_nt: TGCGCCAGCAGCCAAGAGTCTAGCGGGGGGACCTCAGATACGCAGTATTTT